The next 8 T cell receptor beta chains were all read from a single sample in a study of T-cell memory formation after mild COVID-19. TCRdb recomputed calls from the 5' RACE reads with MiXCR, one row per CDR3 protein. The sample contains about 470,000 distinct CDR3 sequences, around a sixth of which appear only once. The source material was PBMCs or a T cell subset sorted from them (not recorded which). The receptors were sampled from an adult woman who had mild COVID-19 (a few samples of this study predate the infection). Cell type and time point are not known.

V gene TRBV12-3 or TRBV12-4 combines with J gene TRBJ2-5; 7 bases agree with TRBD2. Trimming removed 3 bases from V and 7 bases from J; junction bases left unmatched: 14. The CDR3 spans 16 residues. CDR3 bases: TGTGCCAGCAGTTTGAGCTCCCTCCCCCCGGGGGGGACCCAGTACTTC. Its translation: CASSLSSLPPGGTQYF.

The J gene is TRBJ1-5, the V gene TRBV18, with D tentatively TRBD1 (5 bases). Germline values: CDR1 KGHSH, CDR2 LQKENI. With 3 bases removed from V and 6 bases from J, the gap between germline ends came to 24 bases. The CDR3 contains 18 residues. CDR3 loop: CASSPLPFRQGYFQPQHF. In DNA, the CDR3 is TGTGCCAGCTCACCTTTACCCTTCCGGCAGGGTTATTTTCAGCCCCAGCATTTT.

The rearrangement links TRBV4-1 to TRBJ1-4; no reliable D call. CDR1 and CDR2 (germline): MGHRA, YSYEKL. Trimming stripped 3 bases from V and 8 bases from J, with 7 bases between. This CDR3 is built from 12 residues. CDR3: CASSHPGEKLFF. As DNA, the CDR3 is TGCGCCAGCAGCCACCCCGGAGAAAAACTGTTTTTT.

This clonotype was found a few times. The chain recombines TRBV9 with TRBJ2-1, with D perhaps matching TRBD1 or TRBD2 (6 bases each). V was pared by 0 bases and J by 1 base, with 14 bases between. The germline V gene has CDR1 SGDLS and CDR2 YYNGEE. This CDR3 has 17 residues. The CDR3, as DNA: TGTGCCAGCAGCGTAGGGGGGAGGCAGGGGTCCTACAATGAGCAGTTCTTC. Its translation: CASSVGGRQGSYNEQFF. Together with reference TRBV9 and TRBJ2-1, the CDR3 gives the full variable domain: DSGVTQTPKHLITATGQRVTLRCSPRSGDLSVYWYQQSLDQGLQFLIQYYNGEERAKGNILERFSAQQFPDLHSELNLSSLELGDSALYFCASSVGGRQGSYNEQFFGPGTRLTVL.

Only a few counts were recorded for this clonotype. V gene TRBV7-9 combines with J gene TRBJ2-7; perhaps D is TRBD1 or TRBD2 (5 bases each). V lost 5 bases and J 6 bases, leaving 20 bases between the germline ends. The CDR3 runs 15 residues. Germline V gene sequence: CDR1 SEHNR, CDR2 FQNEAQ (reference sequence). DNA for the CDR3: TGTGCCAGCAGCCCCGGACTCAGGGATTTCGGCGAGCAGTACTTC. Its translation is CASSPGLRDFGEQYF.

A few counts support this clonotype. The chain uses TRBV4-3 and TRBJ2-7; maybe TRBD2 (5 bases). Germline V gene lookup returns CDR1 LGHNA and CDR2 YSLEER. The V and J ends lost 0 bases and 1 base respectively, with 10 bases between them. The CDR3 covers 15 residues. CDR3: CASSQDKDYSYEQYF. The CDR3, as DNA: TGCGCCAGCAGCCAAGATAAAGACTATTCCTACGAGCAGTACTTC.

This clonotype was seen only a few times. J is TRBJ1-2 and V is TRBV18, with D perhaps TRBD1 (6 bases). CDR1 is KGHSH, CDR2 LQKENI, per germline. The V and J ends lost 2 bases and 0 bases respectively, with 13 bases between them. The CDR3 contains 16 residues. The CDR3 nucleotides read TGTGCCAGCTCACCATTATCGGCAGGGGCTAACTATGGCTACACCTTC. Amino acids: CASSPLSAGANYGYTF.

This clonotype was counted ten times or more. This sequence joins TRBV4-2 and TRBJ2-7; tentatively, D is TRBD1 (6 bases). The germline V gene encodes CDR1 LGHNA and CDR2 YNFKEQ. The CDR3 runs to 14 residues. Trimming removed 0 bases from V and 4 bases from J, with 10 bases in between. For the CDR3, the DNA is TGTGCCAGCAGCCAAGATCTGAGGGGGTACGAGCAGTACTTC. Translating gives CASSQDLRGYEQYF.